This T cell receptor beta chain emerged from a study of T-cell reconstitution after alpha-beta-depleted transplantation in children. With 6 bases clipped from V and 7 bases from J, the junction kept 6 bases outside the gene matches. This CDR3 is built from 14 residues. Preparing the TCRbeta library involved the use of unique molecular identifiers. MiXCR was run by TCRdb on the PCR reads, yielding one entry per CDR3 protein. The table lists some 350,000 distinct CDR3 sequences, about a tenth of them singletons, with around 2.4% in the top ten. V usage is TRBV12-3 or TRBV12-4 and J usage is TRBJ2-3; 11 bases match TRBD2. The specimen was PBMCs from the stem cell graft donor, collected from the stem cell graft. This sequence originates from a human donor who donated a stem cell graft to a child with acute lymphoblastic leukemia. CDR3 nucleotides: TGTGCCAGCAGCCCTAGCGGGAGGCGGAATACGCAGTATTTT. Protein product: CASSPSGRRNTQYF.